A single sample gave rise to the 31 T cell receptor beta chains below, sequenced in a study of response to subunit inactivated influenza vaccine. TCRdb re-called the RT-PCR reads through MiXCR, storing one row per CDR3 protein. Among about 520,000 distinct CDR3 sequences listed, roughly 7.9% were seen once. Sequenced here: PBMCs from blood, sampled around 25 months after vaccination. These receptors all stem from a man between 50 and 75 years old who received an inactivated influenza vaccine.

This clonotype was counted between two and nine times. This chain uses TRBV7-2 with TRBJ2-1; 9 bases agree with TRBD2. CDR3 length: 16 amino acids. Germline V gives CDR1 SGHTA, CDR2 FQGNSA. The ends lost 4 bases at V and 7 bases at J; junction bases unmatched: 11. The CDR3 sequence is CASSSLGSGSRNEQFF. CDR3 DNA: TGTGCCAGCAGCTCCCTCGGTAGCGGGAGTCGTAATGAGCAGTTCTTC.

CDR3 sequence: CSARDPGGRSSYEQYF. The CDR3 DNA is TGCAGTGCTAGAGATCCCGGGGGGCGGAGCTCCTACGAGCAGTACTTC. The rearrangement links TRBV20-1 to TRBJ2-7; TRBD2 is a possible D gene (7 bases). CDR3 length equals 16 residues. CDR1 and CDR2 from the germline V gene are DFQATT and SNEGSKA (reference sequence). Trimming shortened V by 0 bases and J by 0 bases, and 15 bases separated the two germline ends.

This clonotype was recorded a few times. The chain recombines TRBV19 with TRBJ2-4, with unresolved D. The germline CDR1 and CDR2 sequences are LNHDA and SQIVND (reference sequence). The CDR3 consists of 16 residues. V lost 6 bases to trimming and J lost 0 bases, with 15 bases between them. This chain's CDR3 is CASSPDVWLAKNIQYF. The CDR3 region has the DNA TGTGCCAGTAGCCCGGACGTGTGGCTAGCCAAAAACATTCAGTACTTC. The full variable domain, rest sourced from reference TRBV19 and TRBJ2-4, is DGGITQSPKYLFRKEGQNVTLSCEQNLNHDAMYWYRQDPGQGLRLIYYSQIVNDFQKGDIAEGYSVSREKKESFPLTVTSAQKNPTAFYLCASSPDVWLAKNIQYFGAGTRLSVL.

The sample holds many counts of this clonotype. V usage is TRBV12-3 or TRBV12-4 and J usage is TRBJ2-1, with 7 bases that match TRBD2. The junction had 7 bases not matched to a gene; V was cut back by 2 bases and J by 6 bases. The CDR3 is made up of 15 amino acids. Here the CDR3 reads CASSLSGRATNEQFF. CDR3 sequence (DNA): TGTGCCAGCAGTTTATCTGGGAGGGCTACCAATGAGCAGTTCTTC.

This clonotype was observed a few times. The V gene is TRBV7-9, the J gene TRBJ2-3, with TRBD1 identical over 7 bases. The junction had 8 bases not matched to a gene; V was cut back by 5 bases and J by 0 bases. The germline gives CDR1 SEHNR, CDR2 FQNEAQ (reference sequence). CDR3 size: 16 residues. The CDR3 here is CASSPSGGLSTDTQYF. CDR3 coding DNA: TGTGCCAGCAGCCCCTCAGGGGGTCTGAGCACAGATACGCAGTATTTT.

This clonotype was seen more than once but under ten times. The V gene is TRBV20-1, the J gene TRBJ2-1; tentatively, D is TRBD2 (5 bases). V was pared by 5 bases and J by 9 bases, with 14 bases between. The CDR3 runs 12 residues. CDR1 and CDR2 from the germline V gene are DFQATT and SNEGSKA (reference sequence). The CDR3 DNA reads as TGCAGTGCTGGACTCCTAGCATTTGAGCAGTTCTTC. Amino acid sequence: CSAGLLAFEQFF.

This clonotype has a count of ten or more. The chain recombines TRBV5-5 with TRBJ2-1, with no clear D. CDR1 is SGHKS and CDR2 is YYEKEE in the germline V gene (reference sequence). The length of the CDR3 is 15 residues. V was cut by 4 bases and J by 4 bases, with 15 bases left in between. The CDR3 DNA reads TGTGCCAGCAGCCACCCGACGGACGTTTACAATGAGCAGTTCTTC. This sequence encodes CASSHPTDVYNEQFF.

This clonotype was detected ten times or more. The chain joins TRBV20-1 to TRBJ2-1; D call uncertain. There are 11 residues in the CDR3. CDR1 is DFQATT, CDR2 SNEGSKA, per germline (reference sequence). Between the trimmed V and J ends, which lost 2 bases and 9 bases, there was a span of 8 bases. The CDR3 sequence is CSARLVPEQFF. CDR3 nucleotides: TGCAGTGCTAGACTAGTTCCTGAGCAGTTCTTC.

A few counts support this clonotype. CDR3 nucleotides: TGTGCCAGCAGCTTAAGGCCAGAAAACACCGGGGAGCTGTTTTTT. It codes for CASSLRPENTGELFF. The chain carries TRBV7-9 and TRBJ2-2; D remains ambiguous. Germline values: CDR1 SEHNR, CDR2 FQNEAQ (reference sequence). The CDR3 covers 15 residues. Deletions cut 2 bases from V and 2 bases from J, with 9 bases between.

This chain links TRBV4-1 with TRBJ1-2; D is ambiguous. The germline V gene has CDR1 MGHRA and CDR2 YSYEKL. The germline V and J ends were trimmed by 0 bases and 4 bases, with 12 bases remaining between them. The CDR3 runs 15 residues. CDR3 nucleotide sequence: TGCGCCAGCAGCCAAGATACGAGGGATACCTATGGCTACACCTTC. The encoded protein is CASSQDTRDTYGYTF.

This clonotype was found a few times. CDR3 coding DNA: TGTGCCAGTACCGCTGGGCATGTGGAGACCCAGTACTTC. This encodes CASTAGHVETQYF. V and J are TRBV28 and TRBJ2-5; unclear D gene. CDR3 size: 13 residues. V lost 9 bases to trimming and J lost 5 bases, with 16 bases between them. The V gene's germline CDR1 is MDHEN and CDR2 SYDVKM.

This clonotype appeared a few times. This rearrangement joins TRBV20-1 to TRBJ1-1; 7 bases are a match to TRBD1. The CDR3 covers 13 residues. CDR1 and CDR2 (germline): DFQATT, SNEGSKA (reference sequence). V lost 6 bases to trimming and J lost 3 bases; unmatched junction nucleotides: 7. In DNA form, the CDR3 reads TGCAGTGCCCCGAGGGACAGCTACACTGAAGCTTTCTTT. As protein: CSAPRDSYTEAFF.

This clonotype was detected only a few times. V is TRBV19 and J is TRBJ1-6, with D uncertain. V was shortened by 3 bases and J by 10 bases, with 7 bases between the two germline ends. Germline CDR1 and CDR2: LNHDA and SQIVND (reference sequence). The CDR3 length is 12 residues. CDR3 in DNA: TGTGCCAGTAGTATTCGTCGCTCACCCCTCCACTTT. This gives the protein CASSIRRSPLHF.

The chain uses TRBV3-1 and TRBJ1-5; D not resolved. The V gene's germline CDR1 is LGHDT and CDR2 YNNKEL (reference sequence). CDR3 length: 11 amino acids. Trimming pared 1 base from V and 11 bases from J, leaving 6 bases between. The DNA of the CDR3 is TGTGCCAGCAGCCAAGGGGGTGCCCAGCATTTT. Its protein is CASSQGGAQHF.

This chain links TRBV27 with TRBJ2-1; 7 positions agree with TRBD2. Germline lookup yields CDR1 MNHEY and CDR2 SMNVEV (reference sequence). The CDR3 is 15 residues long. V shed 2 bases and J 0 bases; nucleotides not matched to a gene: 1. The chain's CDR3 is CASSLRDYSYNEQFF. CDR3 nucleotide sequence: TGTGCCAGCAGTTTAAGGGACTACTCCTACAATGAGCAGTTCTTC.

This clonotype was counted at least ten times. The V gene is TRBV21-1, the J gene TRBJ2-7; TRBD1, the table's D call, lacks a check against the DNA. TRBV21-1 is tagged as a pseudogene. The CDR3 totals 14 residues. The CDR3 is CASSKGQGSYEQYF. The CDR3, as DNA: TGTGCCAGCAGCAAAGGACAGGGGTCCTACGAGCAGTACTTC.

This clonotype has only a few counts. This rearrangement joins TRBV7-8 to TRBJ2-7; 10 bases fit TRBD1. The CDR3 sequence is 16 residues long. Germline V gene lookup returns CDR1 SGHVS and CDR2 FQNEAQ. V was clipped by 5 bases and J by 2 bases; unmatched bases: 9. CDR3 nucleotides: TGTGCCAGCAGCATAGTACCGGGACAGGGGACCTACGAGCAGTACTTC. Translation gives CASSIVPGQGTYEQYF.

This clonotype showed up many times. The chain is built from TRBV6-5 and TRBJ1-5; D unclear. Trimming removed 4 bases at V and 7 bases at J, with 11 bases between. The CDR3 loop spans 13 amino acids. Germline V gives CDR1 MNHEY, CDR2 SVGAGI. CDR3 protein: CASSFSYGQPQHF. In nucleotides, the CDR3 is TGTGCCAGCAGTTTTTCCTACGGACAGCCCCAGCATTTT.

The V gene is TRBV4-1, the J gene TRBJ2-7; the D is unclear. V was clipped by 2 bases and J by 5 bases, with 13 bases between them. CDR1 and CDR2 from the germline V gene are MGHRA and YSYEKL. This CDR3 has 14 residues. CDR3 amino acids: CASSQSLVFHEQYF. The CDR3 DNA follows: TGCGCCAGCAGCCAAAGCCTAGTGTTCCACGAGCAGTACTTC.

The chain employs TRBV29-1 and TRBJ2-1; TRBD2 is a possible D gene (6 bases). The CDR3 has 13 amino acids. V shed 1 base and J shed 10 bases, with 14 bases lying between them. The germline CDR1 and CDR2 sequences are SQVTM and ANQGSEA. CDR3 loop: CSVEAGPAGEQFF. CDR3 bases: TGCAGCGTTGAAGCTGGACCGGCGGGGGAGCAGTTCTTC.

The chain recombines TRBV18 with TRBJ2-5; D is ambiguous. The CDR3 has 12 amino acids. The germline V and J ends were trimmed by 8 bases and 5 bases, with 12 bases remaining between them. The germline CDR1 and CDR2 sequences are KGHSH and LQKENI. This chain's CDR3 is CASASDGETQYF. CDR3 nucleotide sequence: TGTGCCAGCGCTTCTGACGGGGAGACCCAGTACTTC.

This chain links TRBV4-1 with TRBJ2-5; weak D call: TRBD2 (6 bases). This CDR3 region has 15 residues. Germline V gene data show CDR1 as MGHRA and CDR2 as YSYEKL. Trimming cost V 4 bases and J 5 bases, with 17 bases left between them. This chain's CDR3 is CASSRGTLVGETQYF. The CDR3 DNA sequence: TGCGCCAGCAGCCGCGGGACCTTGGTCGGGGAGACCCAGTACTTC.

In its sample, this clonotype was seen many times. V is TRBV5-1 and J is TRBJ1-6; perhaps TRBD1 as D (6 bases). Trimming shortened V by 0 bases and J by 8 bases, and 9 bases separated the two germline ends. Germline V gene lookup returns CDR1 SGHRS and CDR2 YFSETQ. There are 14 residues in the CDR3. As DNA, the CDR3 is TGCGCCAGCAGCTTGGGTAACAGGGATTCACCCCTCCACTTT. It yields the protein CASSLGNRDSPLHF.

CDR3 DNA sequence: TGTGCCAGCAGCCCCGGGACTAGCGGGGAAGAGACCCAGTACTTC. It specifies CASSPGTSGEETQYF. V gene TRBV28 combines with J gene TRBJ2-5, with 13 bases fitting TRBD2. CDR3 length equals 15 residues. The V gene's germline CDR1 is MDHEN and CDR2 SYDVKM. Trimming removed 6 bases from V and 3 bases from J; junction bases left unmatched: 4.

This clonotype was counted only a few times. The J gene is TRBJ1-1, the V gene TRBV29-1, with 8 positions matching TRBD1. With 3 bases clipped from V and 1 base from J, the junction kept 13 bases outside the gene matches. Germline CDR1 reads SQVTM; CDR2 reads ANQGSEA. This CDR3 is 17 amino acids long. CDR3 loop: CSVDRGVRGQGNTEAFF. The CDR3 DNA follows: TGCAGCGTTGATCGCGGTGTCAGGGGGCAGGGGAACACTGAAGCTTTCTTT.

The chain is built from TRBV7-2 and TRBJ2-3; 7 positions match TRBD1. V lost 0 bases to trimming and J lost 5 bases; unmatched junction nucleotides: 5. There are 15 residues in the CDR3. The germline V gene encodes CDR1 SGHTA and CDR2 FQGNSA. CDR3 amino acids: CASSLAGRGIDTQYF. CDR3 bases: TGTGCCAGCAGCTTAGCAGGCAGGGGGATAGATACGCAGTATTTT.

The rearrangement uses TRBV7-9 and TRBJ2-1, with 9 bases aligning to TRBD2. Germline CDR1 is SEHNR and CDR2 is FQNEAQ (reference sequence). Unmatched junction bases numbered 14, after V lost 2 bases and J lost 9 bases. This CDR3 spans 17 amino acids. CDR3 nucleotides: TGTGCCAGCAGCTTATTAGCGGGAGTCGTGTTGCGCGGTGAGCAGTTCTTC. It yields the protein CASSLLAGVVLRGEQFF.

This clonotype has only a few counts. The chain couples TRBV7-2 to TRBJ2-1, with 11 bases fitting TRBD1. Germline V gene lookup returns CDR1 SGHTA and CDR2 FQGNSA. This CDR3 region has 16 residues. The trim removed 5 bases at V and 4 bases at J, leaving 7 bases unmatched. DNA for the CDR3: TGTGCCAGCAGCCGGACAGGGGGCAGGTTATACAATGAGCAGTTCTTC. This translates into CASSRTGGRLYNEQFF. The full variable domain, with the rest looked up from reference TRBV7-2 and TRBJ2-1, is GAGVSQSPSNKVTEKGKDVELRCDPISGHTALYWYRQSLGQGLEFLIYFQGNSAPDKSGLPSDRFSAERTGGSVSTLTIQRTQQEDSAVYLCASSRTGGRLYNEQFFGPGTRLTVL.

This clonotype was seen more than once but under ten times. The V and J genes are TRBV12-3 or TRBV12-4 and TRBJ1-2, with a tentative D call TRBD1 (6 bases). V was cut by 3 bases and J by 3 bases, with 11 bases left in between. The CDR3 runs 14 residues. CDR3 loop: CASSFRGSDYGYTF. CDR3 DNA sequence: TGTGCCAGCAGTTTCAGGGGAAGCGACTATGGCTACACCTTC.

The chain employs TRBV29-1 and TRBJ2-7; D may be TRBD1 (5 bases). V was shortened by 3 bases and J by 1 base, with 7 bases between the two germline ends. CDR1 is SQVTM and CDR2 is ANQGSEA in the germline V gene. This CDR3 is 12 amino acids long. The CDR3 reads CSVEQGSYEQYF. CDR3 sequence (DNA): TGCAGCGTTGAGCAGGGTTCCTACGAGCAGTACTTC.

This clonotype was seen only a few times. The V and J genes are TRBV11-1 and TRBJ2-7, with TRBD2 matching over 7 bases. The germline V gene has CDR1 SGHAT and CDR2 FQDESV (reference sequence). V was pared by 5 bases and J by 3 bases, with 7 bases of the junction left unmatched. The CDR3 is 14 amino acids. The CDR3 region is CASSPRGRGYEQYF. In DNA, the CDR3 is TGTGCCAGCAGCCCCCGTGGGAGGGGCTACGAGCAGTACTTC.